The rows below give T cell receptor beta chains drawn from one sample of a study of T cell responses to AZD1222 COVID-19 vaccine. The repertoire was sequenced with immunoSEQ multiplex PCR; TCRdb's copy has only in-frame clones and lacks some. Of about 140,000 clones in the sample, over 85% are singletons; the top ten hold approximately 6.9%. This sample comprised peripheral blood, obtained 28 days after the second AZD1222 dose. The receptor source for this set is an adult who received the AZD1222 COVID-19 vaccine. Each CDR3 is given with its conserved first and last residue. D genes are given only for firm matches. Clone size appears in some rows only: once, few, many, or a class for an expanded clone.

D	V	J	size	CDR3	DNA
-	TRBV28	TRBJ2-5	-	CASSPSDQLSTQYF	TGTGCCAGCAGCCCCTCGGACCAGCTTTCCACCCAGTACTTC
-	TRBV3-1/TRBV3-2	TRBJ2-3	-	CASSQDTGVSTDTQYF	TGTGCCAGCAGCCAAGATACGGGGGTATCCACAGATACGCAGTATTTT
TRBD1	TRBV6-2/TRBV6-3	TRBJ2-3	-	CASSYPQDRGLADTQYF	TGTGCCAGCAGTTACCCCCAGGACAGGGGGCTCGCAGATACGCAGTATTTT
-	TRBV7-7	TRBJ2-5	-	CASSPLRSGETQYF	TGTGCTAGCAGCCCCCTGCGCAGCGGAGAGACCCAGTACTTC
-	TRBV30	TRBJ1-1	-	CAWSDLPGTREAFF	TGTGCCTGGAGTGATCTTCCGGGCACGCGTGAGGCTTTCTTT
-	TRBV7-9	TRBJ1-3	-	CASSLYSFFGNTIYF	TGTGCCAGCAGCTTGTACAGCTTCTTTGGAAACACCATATATTTT
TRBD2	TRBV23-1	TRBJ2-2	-	CARIPGGAVTGELFF	TGCGCCAGGATTCCCGGGGGGGCGGTCACCGGGGAGCTGTTTTTT
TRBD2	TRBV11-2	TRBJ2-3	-	CASSLGLAGGHTQYF	TGTGCCAGCAGCTTAGGCCTAGCGGGGGGGCATACGCAGTATTTT
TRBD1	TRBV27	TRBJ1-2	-	CASRGGTGKDGYTF	TGTGCCAGCAGGGGTGGGACAGGGAAGGATGGCTACACCTTC
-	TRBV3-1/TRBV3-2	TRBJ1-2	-	CASSQGGRGYGYTF	TGTGCCAGCAGCCAAGGAGGTAGAGGCTATGGCTACACCTTC
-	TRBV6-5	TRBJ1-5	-	CASSSTGFSNQPQHF	TGTGCCAGCAGTTCGACAGGATTTAGCAATCAGCCCCAGCATTTT
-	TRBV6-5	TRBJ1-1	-	CASREGVNTEAFF	TGTGCCAGCAGAGAGGGGGTGAACACTGAAGCTTTCTTT
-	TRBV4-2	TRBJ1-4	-	CASSQLSNEKLFF	TGTGCCAGCAGCCAGCTGTCTAATGAAAAACTGTTTTTT
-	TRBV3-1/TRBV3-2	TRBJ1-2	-	CASSQSGGLFF	TGTGCCAGCAGCCAATCGGGAGGGCTGTTCTTC
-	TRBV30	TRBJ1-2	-	CAWSVLGAVGYTF	TGTGCCTGGAGTGTACTGGGGGCGGTCGGCTACACCTTC
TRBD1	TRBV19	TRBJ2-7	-	CASSAGQGLTTYEQYF	TGTGCCAGTAGCGCCGGACAGGGCCTCACCACCTACGAGCAGTACTTC
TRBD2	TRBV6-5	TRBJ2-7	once	CASSYSRTSGGEQYF	TGTGCCAGCAGTTACTCTAGGACTAGCGGGGGGGAGCAGTACTTC
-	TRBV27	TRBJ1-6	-	CASGPGSPLHF	TGTGCCAGCGGCCCCGGTTCACCCCTCCACTTT
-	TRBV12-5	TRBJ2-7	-	CASGKSAGMQDEQYF	TGTGCTAGTGGTAAATCGGCGGGGATGCAGGACGAGCAGTACTTC
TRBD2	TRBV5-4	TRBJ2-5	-	CASSPFSGGAYETQYF	TGTGCCAGCAGCCCCTTTAGCGGGGGGGCCTATGAGACCCAGTACTTC
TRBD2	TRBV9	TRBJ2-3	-	CASSVGTSRYTDTQYF	TGTGCCAGCAGCGTGGGGACTAGCAGATACACAGATACGCAGTATTTT